The clone carrying this TCR beta chain was observed a handful of times. Its specificity is not known. This sample was included in a study of identical twins. Study-wide results and caveats: Invariant cells of the MAIT and iNKT types might have partly distorted the zero-insertion analyses. In monozygotic twins, models underestimated the sharing of out-of-frame TCR alpha.

TCRdb ran MiXCR on the 5' RACE reads and lists one entry per CDR3 protein. This table holds some 600,000 distinct CDR3 sequences, about 7% found once. Germline values: CDR1 SGHRS, CDR2 YFSETQ. The CDR3 is 16 amino acids. J gave up 15 bases and V 4 bases, and 19 bases lay outside the gene matches. These same data were also listed under a study on yellow fever vaccine responses in identical twins.

This sequence was found in a woman between 18 and 30 years old in good health. The chain links TRBV5-1 to TRBJ2-1, with 10 bases that match TRBD1. Sequencing was carried out using PBMCs. CDR3 region: CASSPTGTGVAACPFF. Here the CDR3 DNA reads TGCGCCAGCAGCCCGACCGGGACAGGGGTCGCCGCCTGCCCGTTCTTC. The whole variable domain, filled in from reference TRBV5-1 and TRBJ2-1, reads KAGVTQTPRYLIKTRGQQVTLSCSPISGHRSVSWYQQTPGQGLQFLFEYFSETQRNKGNFPGRFSGRQFSNSRSEMNVSTLELGDSALYLCASSPTGTGVAACPFFGPGTRLTVL.